This TCR beta chain was profiled in a study of regulatory T cells in long-lasting Graves disease. Regarding time point: newly diagnosed GD, antithyroid drugs for less than 3 months. RNA from PBMCs was the source of the TCR library. Each of the patients was recruited from an endocrinology department situated in Xi'an, China. Relying on iRepertoire HTBI primers and Arm-PCR of CDR3 regions, the team built TCR beta libraries. Authors' data handling: Samples revealed about 63 TRBV and roughly 15 TRBJ segments. MiXCR, run by TCRdb on the multiplex PCR reads, gives a single entry per CDR3 protein. The V and J calls here are based on TCRdb, not the publication. The table records 320,000 or so distinct CDR3 sequences, 15% to 20% of them present only once. Trimming removed 0 bases at V and 5 bases at J, with 23 bases between. There are 19 residues in the CDR3. Germline V gene sequence: CDR1 LGHNT, CDR2 FRNRAP.

This clonotype has at least ten counts. The antigen is not known. General study points: Newly diagnosed disease favored TRBV20-1 and TRBJ2-1 over persistent disease. Lower TCR diversity characterized persistent Graves' patients relative to newly diagnosed patients.

The chain employs TRBV12-5 and TRBJ2-1; a weak D match, TRBD2 (6 bases). This clonotype originated in a female donor with Graves disease. Source: peripheral blood mononuclear cells (PBMCs), taken at new diagnosis, from a patient treated with antithyroid drugs. The DNA for the CDR3 is TGTGCTAGTGGTTTGGTCCTCAGGCCCACGGGCGGGGCCAACAATGAGCAGTTCTTC. Encoded protein: CASGLVLRPTGGANNEQFF. Using reference TRBV12-5 and TRBJ2-1 for the parts outside the CDR3, the full variable domain is DARVTQTPRHKVTEMGQEVTMRCQPILGHNTVFWYRQTMMQGLELLAYFRNRAPLDDSGMPKDRFSAEMPDATLATLKIQPSEPRDSAVYFCASGLVLRPTGGANNEQFFGPGTRLTVL.